This is a list of T cell receptor beta chains from one sample in a study of blood T cell repertoires in COVID-19. Measured with immunoSEQ multiplex PCR; TCRdb has only the in-frame clones, and not every one. The table shows roughly 300,000 clones, with approximately 85% occurring only once. Specimen: peripheral blood. The receptors here all came from a human donor in a cohort sampled during active COVID-19. CDR3s include the opening cysteine and the closing phenylalanine or tryptophan. The D gene is left open where the match is weak. Size values are once, few and many counts, or a class for expanded clones, and some rows have none.

v_call	d_call	clone_size	j_call	cdr3_nt	cdr3_aa
TRBV19	-	-	TRBJ2-7	TGTGCCAGCAAAGATGGGCACCTTACCTACGAGCAGTACTTC	CASKDGHLTYEQYF
TRBV18	-	-	TRBJ2-3	TGTGCCAGCTCACCAAAGACTAGCACAGATACGCAGTATTTT	CASSPKTSTDTQYF
TRBV30	TRBD1	-	TRBJ2-7	TGTGCCTGGAGCCAAGACAGGGGGCTCGAGCAGTACTTC	CAWSQDRGLEQYF
TRBV7-3	TRBD2	-	TRBJ2-1	TGTGCCAGCAGCTTACAGCTAGCGGGAAACAATGAGCAGTTCTTC	CASSLQLAGNNEQFF
TRBV14	TRBD1	-	TRBJ1-2	TGTGCCAGCAGCCCGACAGGGCTTGGCTACACCTTC	CASSPTGLGYTF
TRBV24-1	TRBD2	-	TRBJ2-1	TGTGCCACCAGTGATGATAGACTAGCGGGGCCCAACAATGAGCAGTTCTTC	CATSDDRLAGPNNEQFF
TRBV12-3/TRBV12-4	TRBD1	-	TRBJ2-1	TGTGCCAGCAGTGCCCGGGACAGTGAGCTCTTC	CASSARDSELF
TRBV24-1	TRBD1	few	TRBJ1-1	TGTGCCACTAGTGATCAATTAGGGGGGACAGGGACTTTCTTT	CATSDQLGGTGTFF
TRBV7-8	-	-	TRBJ2-7	TGTGCCAGCAGCTTAGCGGCTCCAGGTTTCTACGAGCAGTACTTC	CASSLAAPGFYEQYF
TRBV5-1	TRBD1	-	TRBJ2-7	TGCGCCAGCAGCTTGGGAGGGACAGGTTACTACGAGCAGTACTTC	CASSLGGTGYYEQYF
TRBV6-4	TRBD1	-	TRBJ1-6	TGTGCCAGCAGTGACCGGGGACAGGGGAATTCACCCCTCCACTTT	CASSDRGQGNSPLHF
TRBV6-6	TRBD1	-	TRBJ2-1	TGTGCCAGCAGCCCGGACAGGGGAAGTAACAATGAGCAGTTCTTC	CASSPDRGSNNEQFF
TRBV3-1/TRBV3-2	-	-	TRBJ2-7	TGTGCCAGCAGACGAAGCCAGGGAGGCCACGAGCAGTACTTC	CASRRSQGGHEQYF
TRBV9	TRBD2	-	TRBJ2-5	TGTGCCAGCAGCGTTGGAGGGGAGCTAGCGGGGGGAGAGACCCAGTACTTC	CASSVGGELAGGETQYF
TRBV4-2	TRBD1	-	TRBJ1-6	TGTGCCAGCAGCCAAGAACAGGGGGTTGAGTTTGCACCCCTCCACTTT	CASSQEQGVEFAPLHF
TRBV7-6	TRBD1	-	TRBJ2-7	TGTGCCAGCAGCTTAGTTGGACAGGGGATCGAAGGGCAGTACTTC	CASSLVGQGIEGQYF
TRBV4-2	TRBD1	once	TRBJ1-2	TGTGCCAGCAGCCAACCCGACAGGGCGGCTTATGGCTACACCTTC	CASSQPDRAAYGYTF
TRBV4-1	-	-	TRBJ1-1	TGCGCCAGCAGCCAAGATCTGGGGGGATACACTGAAGCTTTCTTT	CASSQDLGGYTEAFF
TRBV24-1	TRBD2	many	TRBJ2-7	TGTGCCACCAGTGATCCGACTAGCGGCTACGAGCAGTACTTC	CATSDPTSGYEQYF
TRBV19	TRBD1	few	TRBJ1-2	TGTGCCAGTATGGACAGGGTAAAACTCTATGGCTACACCTTC	CASMDRVKLYGYTF
TRBV6-1	-	-	TRBJ1-5	TGTGCCAGCAGTGATCCCGTCGGTAGCAATCAGCCCCAGCATTTT	CASSDPVGSNQPQHF
TRBV6-5	TRBD2	-	TRBJ2-7	TGTGCCAGCAGTTATCGACTAGCGGGGGGCATCTACGAGCAGTACTTC	CASSYRLAGGIYEQYF
TRBV5-1	-	-	TRBJ1-3	TGCGCCAGCAGCTTGGGTGGAGACACCATATATTTT	CASSLGGDTIYF
TRBV6-6	TRBD1	-	TRBJ2-7	TGTGCCAGCAGCCCCAGACAGGGGGTCTTCTACGAGCAGTACTTC	CASSPRQGVFYEQYF
TRBV30	-	once	TRBJ1-1	TGTGCCTGGACAGGGGAGAACACTGAAGCTTTCTTT	CAWTGENTEAFF
TRBV4-2	TRBD2	-	TRBJ2-1	TGTGCCAGCAGCCCCACCGCGGGGGGGGTTGACAATGAGCAGTTCTTC	CASSPTAGGVDNEQFF
TRBV18	TRBD1	-	TRBJ1-5	TGTGCCAGCTCACCACTGGAGAGGGGGCGCGATCAGCCCCAGCATTTT	CASSPLERGRDQPQHF
TRBV19	TRBD1	once	TRBJ2-7	TGTGCCAGTAGTCCCCGGGACAGGCGCTACGAGCAGTACTTC	CASSPRDRRYEQYF
TRBV5-1	-	-	TRBJ2-5	TGCGCCAGCAGCTCCCGGGAGACCCAGTACTTC	CASSSRETQYF
TRBV5-1	-	once	TRBJ2-7	TGCGCCAGCAGCTTGGACAGGACCCTCTACGAGCAGTACTTC	CASSLDRTLYEQYF
TRBV29-1	TRBD2	-	TRBJ2-1	TGCAGCGTGGGGGGGTATGAGCAGTTCTTC	CSVGGYEQFF
TRBV7-7	TRBD1	-	TRBJ2-2	TGTGCCAGCAGCCGGGACAGGGGGCTAAACGGGGAGCTGTTTTTT	CASSRDRGLNGELFF
TRBV30	TRBD2	-	TRBJ2-7	TGTGCCTGGAGTGAAATTAGCGGGGGGGACGAGCAGTACTTC	CAWSEISGGDEQYF
TRBV5-1	TRBD1	-	TRBJ1-2	TGCGCCAGCAGCCGCGGGACAGGGGAGGGCTATGGCTACACCTTC	CASSRGTGEGYGYTF
TRBV13	TRBD1	-	TRBJ1-3	TGTGCCAGCTACAGGGGGCAGAGCTCTGGAAACACCATATATTTT	CASYRGQSSGNTIYF
TRBV10-3	-	once	TRBJ2-2	TGTGCCATCAGTGCTGTACAGCACGCGAACACCGGGGAGCTGTTTTTT	CAISAVQHANTGELFF
TRBV5-1	TRBD1	-	TRBJ1-6	TGCGCCAGCAGCTTGGGGAGACAGGGGGTCAAAAGCTCCTATAATTCACCCCTCCACTTT	CASSLGRQGVKSSYNSPLHF
TRBV18	-	-	TRBJ2-7	TGTGCCAGCTCACCTTCCGGCGGACTGGTTACCTACGAGCAGTACTTC	CASSPSGGLVTYEQYF
TRBV11-2	TRBD1	-	TRBJ1-3	TGTGCCAGCAGCCAACAGGGGATGACTGGAAACACCATATATTTT	CASSQQGMTGNTIYF
TRBV5-1	TRBD2	-	TRBJ2-1	TGCGCCAGCAGCTTGGCGGCTAGCGGGGAATTGGAGCAGTTCTTC	CASSLAASGELEQFF
TRBV4-2	TRBD1	-	TRBJ2-3	TGTGCCAGCAGCCAAGATCTTAGGGGGCCGAGTAAGCAGTATTTT	CASSQDLRGPSKQYF
TRBV28	TRBD1	-	TRBJ2-2	TGTGCCAGCAGTTTTACAGGGGTGAACACCGGGGAGCTGTTTTTT	CASSFTGVNTGELFF